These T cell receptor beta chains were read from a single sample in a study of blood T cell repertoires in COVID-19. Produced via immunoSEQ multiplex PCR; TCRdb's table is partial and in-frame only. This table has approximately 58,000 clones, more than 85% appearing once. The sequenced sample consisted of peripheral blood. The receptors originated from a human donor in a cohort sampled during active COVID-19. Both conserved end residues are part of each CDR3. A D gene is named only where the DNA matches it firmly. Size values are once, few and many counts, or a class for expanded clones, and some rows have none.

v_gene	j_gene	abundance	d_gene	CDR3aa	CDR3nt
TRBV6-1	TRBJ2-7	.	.	CASSEGLYYEQYF	TGTGCCAGCAGTGAAGGACTCTACTACGAGCAGTACTTC
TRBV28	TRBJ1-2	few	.	CASIPGGRLGYTF	TGTGCCAGCATCCCGGGAGGTCGTCTGGGCTACACCTTC
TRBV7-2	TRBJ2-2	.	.	CASSGGTFFRAGELFF	TGTGCCAGCAGCGGCGGGACCTTCTTCCGGGCCGGGGAGCTGTTTTTT
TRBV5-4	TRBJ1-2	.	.	CASSFNADGYTF	TGTGCCAGCAGCTTCAACGCAGATGGCTACACCTTC
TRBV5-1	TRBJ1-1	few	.	CASSLVGARWAPTEAFF	TGCGCCAGCAGCTTGGTTGGGGCCAGGTGGGCCCCCACTGAAGCTTTCTTT
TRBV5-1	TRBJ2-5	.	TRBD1	CASGRTGGQETQYF	TGCGCCAGCGGCCGAACAGGGGGTCAAGAGACCCAGTACTTC
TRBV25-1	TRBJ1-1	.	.	CASSDREKEAFF	TGTGCCAGCAGTGATAGGGAGAAAGAAGCTTTCTTT
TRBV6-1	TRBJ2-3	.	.	CASSEPIGDITDTQYF	TGTGCCAGCAGTGAACCGATCGGGGACATAACAGATACGCAGTATTTT
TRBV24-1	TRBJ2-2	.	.	CATEGTGELFF	TGTGCCACCGAGGGCACCGGGGAGCTGTTTTTT
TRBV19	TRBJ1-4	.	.	CASSIARGPNEKLFF	TGTGCCAGTAGTATAGCGCGGGGGCCTAATGAAAAACTGTTTTTT
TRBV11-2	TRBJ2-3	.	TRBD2	CASSLGGLGGVPDTQYF	TGTGCCAGCAGCTTAGGGGGACTAGGAGGGGTCCCAGATACGCAGTATTTT
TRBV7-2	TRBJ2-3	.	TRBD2	CASSSGLAGNTDTQYF	TGTGCCAGCAGCTCGGGACTAGCGGGTAACACAGATACGCAGTATTTT
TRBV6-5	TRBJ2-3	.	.	CASRAPSTDTQYF	TGTGCCAGCAGAGCGCCTAGCACAGATACGCAGTATTTT
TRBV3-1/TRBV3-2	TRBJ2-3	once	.	CASSQEPPGLFPDTQYF	TGTGCCAGCAGCCAAGAACCGCCTGGACTGTTCCCAGATACGCAGTATTTT
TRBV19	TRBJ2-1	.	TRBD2	CASSSASGRYNEQFF	TGTGCCAGTAGTTCGGCTAGCGGGAGGTACAATGAGCAGTTCTTC
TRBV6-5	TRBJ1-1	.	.	CASSHRGGMNTEAFF	TGTGCCAGCAGCCACCGGGGGGGCATGAACACTGAAGCTTTCTTT
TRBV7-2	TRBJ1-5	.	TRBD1	CASSRQIRDRDSNQPQHF	TGTGCCAGCAGCCGCCAGATCCGGGACAGGGATAGCAATCAGCCCCAGCATTTT
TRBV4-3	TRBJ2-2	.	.	CASSQDVGQGAGELFF	TGCGCCAGCAGCCAAGACGTCGGCCAGGGTGCCGGGGAGCTGTTTTTT
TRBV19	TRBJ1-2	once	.	CASSLVSPTNYGYTF	TGTGCCAGTAGTCTTGTCAGTCCAACTAACTATGGCTACACCTTC
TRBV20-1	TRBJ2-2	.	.	CSASGVTGELFF	TGCAGTGCTAGTGGAGTCACCGGGGAGCTGTTTTTT
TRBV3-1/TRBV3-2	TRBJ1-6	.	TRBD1	CASSQDGSGTGGSQSPLHF	TGTGCCAGCAGCCAAGATGGGAGCGGGACAGGGGGCTCCCAGTCCCCCCTCCACTTT
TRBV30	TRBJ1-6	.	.	CAWSGRSYNSPLHF	TGTGCCTGGAGTGGCAGAAGCTATAATTCACCCCTCCACTTT
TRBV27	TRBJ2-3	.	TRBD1	CASSFRGQYTDTQYF	TGTGCCAGCAGTTTTAGGGGACAGTACACAGATACGCAGTATTTT
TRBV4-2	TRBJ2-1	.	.	CASSQVPSGEEQFF	TGTGCCAGCAGCCAAGTCCCTTCAGGGGAGGAGCAGTTCTTC
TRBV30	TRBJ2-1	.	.	CAWSPRGSEQFF	TGTGCCTGGAGTCCACGGGGAAGTGAGCAGTTCTTC
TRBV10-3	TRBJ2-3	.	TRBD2	CAISEALSGGMSTQYF	TGTGCCATCAGTGAGGCCTTAAGCGGGGGGATGAGTACGCAGTATTTT
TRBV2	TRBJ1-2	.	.	CASSFRQAGDGYTF	TGTGCCAGCAGTTTCCGACAGGCCGGGGATGGCTACACCTTC
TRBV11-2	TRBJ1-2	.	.	CASMEISRKRGRGYTF	TGTGCCAGTATGGAGATAAGCCGAAAACGAGGGCGGGGCTACACCTTC
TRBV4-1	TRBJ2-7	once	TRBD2	CASSLYRTSYDNLREQYF	TGCGCCAGCAGCCTTTACCGGACTAGCTATGACAATTTGAGAGAGCAGTACTTC
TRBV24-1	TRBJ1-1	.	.	CATSGGGATEAFF	TGTGCCACCAGTGGCGGAGGGGCCACTGAAGCTTTCTTT
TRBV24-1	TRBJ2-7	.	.	CATGEDSSDEQYF	TGTGCCACCGGAGAGGACAGTAGCGACGAGCAGTACTTC
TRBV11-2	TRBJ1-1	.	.	CASSPGAGHMNTEAFF	TGTGCCAGCAGCCCCGGAGCAGGGCACATGAACACTGAAGCTTTCTTT
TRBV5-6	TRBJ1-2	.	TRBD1	CASSRTGDYGYTF	TGTGCCAGCAGCCGGACAGGGGACTATGGCTACACCTTC
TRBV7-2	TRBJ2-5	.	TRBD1	CASSLGGTGRETQYF	TGTGCCAGCAGCTTAGGGGGGACAGGCCGGGAGACCCAGTACTTC
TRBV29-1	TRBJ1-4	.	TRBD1	CSVEQGDEKLFF	TGCAGCGTTGAGCAGGGGGATGAAAAACTGTTTTTT
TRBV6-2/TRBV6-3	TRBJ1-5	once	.	CASSYSYPRDIPNQPQHF	TGTGCCAGCAGTTACTCCTACCCCCGGGACATCCCCAATCAGCCCCAGCATTTT
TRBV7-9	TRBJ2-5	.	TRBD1	CASSLQGAFFVADWETQYF	TGTGCCAGCAGCTTACAGGGGGCATTTTTTGTGGCTGATTGGGAGACCCAGTACTTC
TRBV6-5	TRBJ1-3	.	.	CASKKGGTGNTIYF	TGTGCCAGCAAGAAGGGAGGGACTGGAAACACCATATATTTT
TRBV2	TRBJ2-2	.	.	CASEKGGWTGELFF	TGTGCCAGCGAGAAGGGGGGGTGGACCGGGGAGCTGTTTTTT
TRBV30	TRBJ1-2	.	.	CAWSGGGYGYTF	TGTGCCTGGAGTGGAGGGGGCTATGGCTACACCTTC
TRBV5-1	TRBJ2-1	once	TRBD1	CASSPIRGNEQFF	TGCGCCAGCAGCCCGATCAGGGGGAATGAGCAGTTCTTC
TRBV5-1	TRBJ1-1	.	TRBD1	CASSRGTGAWQTEAFF	TGCGCCAGCAGCCGCGGGACAGGGGCCTGGCAGACTGAAGCTTTCTTT
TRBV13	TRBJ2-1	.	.	CASNPRNGEQFF	TGTGCCAGCAACCCTAGGAACGGTGAGCAGTTCTTC
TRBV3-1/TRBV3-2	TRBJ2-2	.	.	CASSQGHLRELFF	TGTGCCAGCAGCCAAGGGCACCTTAGGGAGCTGTTTTTT
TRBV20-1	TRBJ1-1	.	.	CSASLNTEAFF	TGCAGTGCCTCACTAAACACTGAAGCTTTCTTT
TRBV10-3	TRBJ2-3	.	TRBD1	CAISTGAGTDTQYF	TGTGCCATCAGTACAGGGGCCGGCACAGATACGCAGTATTTT
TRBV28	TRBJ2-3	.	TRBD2	CASSLLLAGPTQYF	TGTGCCAGCAGTTTATTACTAGCGGGACCTACGCAGTATTTT
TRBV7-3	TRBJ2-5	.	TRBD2	CASSVLAGGQETQYF	TGTGCCAGCAGCGTACTAGCGGGAGGCCAAGAGACCCAGTACTTC
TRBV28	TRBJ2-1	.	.	CASRPTSPIYDEQFF	TGTGCCAGCAGACCAACTAGCCCTATTTACGATGAGCAGTTCTTC